These T cell receptor beta chains were read from a single sample in a study of blood T cell repertoires in COVID-19. The assay was immunoSEQ multiplex PCR, and TCRdb's table has in-frame clones only and misses some. There are about 200,000 clones in the sample; 87% occur only once, and around 2.1% lies in the top ten. What was sequenced was PBMCs or T cells enriched from blood (not recorded which). These receptors came from a woman aged 25 to 39 who had recovered from COVID-19. CDR3s include the opening cysteine and the closing phenylalanine or tryptophan. A D gene is named only where the DNA matches it firmly. Clone sizes are given selectively: once, few, many, or a class where the clone is expanded.

clone size	D gene	V gene	J gene	CDR3 DNA	CDR3 protein
few	-	TRBV5-8	TRBJ1-1	TGTGCCAGCAGCTTGGGGCTGAACACTGAAGCTTTCTTT	CASSLGLNTEAFF
once	TRBD1	TRBV12-3/TRBV12-4	TRBJ1-1	TGTGCCAGCAGTAGGACAGGGAACACTGAAGCTTTCTTT	CASSRTGNTEAFF
-	-	TRBV25-1	TRBJ2-7	TGTGCCAGCAGTGAAGAGTGGTACGAGCAGTACTTC	CASSEEWYEQYF
-	TRBD1	TRBV5-5	TRBJ1-1	TGTGCCAGCAGCTTCCACAGGGGGCGAGACATGAACACTGAAGCTTTCTTT	CASSFHRGRDMNTEAFF
-	TRBD2	TRBV3-1/TRBV3-2	TRBJ2-1	TGTGCCAGCAGCCAGGGGGACTACGAAAAAACTTACAATGAGCAGTTCTTC	CASSQGDYEKTYNEQFF
-	-	TRBV5-4	TRBJ1-6	TGTGCCAGCAGCTTGGACATCCCGATTCCAGGAAATTCACCCCTCCACTTT	CASSLDIPIPGNSPLHF
-	TRBD1	TRBV5-4	TRBJ1-5	TGTGCCAGCAGCTCGGACCAGGGGGCGAGGACCCAGCATTTT	CASSSDQGARTQHF
-	-	TRBV2	TRBJ2-2	TGTGCCAGCGGTCAGGGCGTCGCGAACACCGGGGAGCTGTTTTTT	CASGQGVANTGELFF
-	-	TRBV29-1	TRBJ1-1	TGCAGCGTTTACATTACTGAAGCTTTCTTT	CSVYITEAFF
-	-	TRBV5-1	TRBJ1-2	TGCGCCAGCAGCTTGGCGGACAGTGGAGTGTATGGCTACACCTTC	CASSLADSGVYGYTF
-	-	TRBV3-1/TRBV3-2	TRBJ1-2	TGTGCCAGCAGCCTAAGACGGAGGGAGTACTATGGCTACACCTTC	CASSLRRREYYGYTF
-	TRBD2	TRBV24-1	TRBJ2-1	TGTGCCACCAGTGACTCCGGGACTAGCGGGCCAGGGCAGTTCTTC	CATSDSGTSGPGQFF
few	-	TRBV7-5	TRBJ2-1	TGTGCCCCCCCTAGCGGAACCCCTTGCAATGAGCAGTTCTTC	CAPPSGTPCNEQFF
-	-	TRBV9	TRBJ1-4	TGTGCCAGCAGCGAGACAGCGTCAACTAATGAAAAACTGTTTTTT	CASSETASTNEKLFF
-	-	TRBV6-2/TRBV6-3	TRBJ2-5	TGTGCCAGCAGTTACCCACTAGAGGAGACCCAGTACTTC	CASSYPLEETQYF
-	TRBD1	TRBV7-6	TRBJ1-5	TGTGCCAGCAGTCAAGACAGGGGCTATGGGTATAGCAATCAGCCCCAGCATTTT	CASSQDRGYGYSNQPQHF
-	-	TRBV5-1	TRBJ1-1	TGCGCCAGCAGCTTGAGGGGGATCACTGAAGCTTTCTTT	CASSLRGITEAFF
-	-	TRBV7-9	TRBJ1-1	TGTGCCAGCAGCTTAGATGGGGCCCTGAACACTGAAGCTTTCTTT	CASSLDGALNTEAFF
-	-	TRBV6-2/TRBV6-3	TRBJ2-7	TGTGCCAGCAGTGTGACTTATACCTACGAGCAGTACTTC	CASSVTYTYEQYF
-	-	TRBV7-2	TRBJ2-1	TGTGCCAGCAGTAACAGCTACCTCTACGGTGAGCAGTTCTTC	CASSNSYLYGEQFF
-	-	TRBV15	TRBJ2-5	TGTGCCACCAGCAGAGGGGCAGGGTCCCTCCAAGAGACCCAGTACTTC	CATSRGAGSLQETQYF
-	TRBD1	TRBV19	TRBJ1-2	TGTGCCAGCTCCGGGACAGGGATGTTTACCTATGGCTACACCTTC	CASSGTGMFTYGYTF
-	TRBD1	TRBV3-1/TRBV3-2	TRBJ1-2	TGTGCCAGCAGCCAAGATGAGCCAGGGGGAAGGGCCTATGGCTACACCTTC	CASSQDEPGGRAYGYTF
-	-	TRBV7-9	TRBJ2-7	TGTGCCAGCAGCAAACAGGCCTACGAGCAGTACTTC	CASSKQAYEQYF
-	TRBD2	TRBV19	TRBJ2-7	TGTGCCAGCCCCCCCTTAGCGGGTTACGAGCAGTACTTC	CASPPLAGYEQYF
-	-	TRBV5-4	TRBJ2-5	TGTGCCAGCAGCTTGGACAGGGTCGAAGAGACCCAGTACTTC	CASSLDRVEETQYF
-	TRBD2	TRBV2	TRBJ2-1	TGTGCCACTAGGGGGGGGACTAGCGGGAGGCAACCTTACAATGAGCAGTTCTTC	CATRGGTSGRQPYNEQFF
once	TRBD1	TRBV30	TRBJ2-3	TGTGCCTGGGCAGGGGGAGATACGCAGTATTTT	CAWAGGDTQYF
-	TRBD1	TRBV6-2/TRBV6-3	TRBJ2-7	TGTGCCAGCAGCCCCCTGCCCGGGGACAGACAACTCTACGAGCAGTACTTC	CASSPLPGDRQLYEQYF
-	-	TRBV16	TRBJ1-6	TGTGCCAGCAGTCTTACAGTCAATTCACCCCTCCACTTT	CASSLTVNSPLHF
-	TRBD1	TRBV29-1	TRBJ1-2	TGCAGCGCAGAAGGACAGGGTGCTAACTATGGCTACACCTTC	CSAEGQGANYGYTF
-	TRBD1	TRBV2	TRBJ1-2	TGTGCCAGCCTGTCCAGGCAGGGGGAACACTATGGCTACACCTTC	CASLSRQGEHYGYTF
-	-	TRBV11-2	TRBJ2-2	TGTGCCAGCAGCTTGGAGAGATTGAACACCGGGGAGCTGTTTTTT	CASSLERLNTGELFF
-	-	TRBV9	TRBJ2-3	TGTGCCAGCAGCGTAGAAGTGCGGGGAAACACAGATACGCAGTATTTT	CASSVEVRGNTDTQYF
once	-	TRBV30	TRBJ1-2	TGTGCCTGGAGTCGTACAGGGCCCTATGGCTACACCTTC	CAWSRTGPYGYTF
-	TRBD2	TRBV4-2	TRBJ2-5	TGTGCCAGCAGCCAAGTTACTAGCGGGACCGGGGAGACCCAGTACTTC	CASSQVTSGTGETQYF
-	TRBD1	TRBV7-9	TRBJ1-2	TGTGCCAGCAGCTTAGGAATGGGACAGTCCTATGGCTACACCTTC	CASSLGMGQSYGYTF